Listed below are T cell receptor beta chains from one sample, sequenced in a study of cytomegalovirus exposure and HLA in healthy donors. Assay used: immunoSEQ multiplex PCR; TCRdb lists only in-frame clones, some missing. Among more than 120,000 clones listed, about 88% were seen once. Material: PBMCs. These receptors all stem from a man younger than 35 in good health and CMV-seropositive. The CDR3 runs from the conserved cysteine through the conserved F or W. Fields, in order: J gene, D gene, CDR3 length, clone size, V gene, CDR3 DNA, CDR3 protein. A D gene is named only where the DNA matches it firmly. Clone size is stated in some rows and not others, as once, few, many or a class when expanded.

J: TRBJ2-1
D: .
length: 18
size: .
V: TRBV21-1
DNA: TGTGCCAGCAGCAAAAACCCGACAGGGTTCGGGCGACACGATGAGCAGTTCTTC
CDR3: CASSKNPTGFGRHDEQFF

J: TRBJ2-3
D: .
length: 19
size: .
V: TRBV10-2
DNA: TGCGCCAGCAGTGTGAATGAAGTGGAAGAAACAGGCGGCACAGATACGCAGTATTTT
CDR3: CASSVNEVEETGGTDTQYF

J: TRBJ1-3
D: .
length: 15
size: .
V: TRBV6-5
DNA: TGTGCCAGCAGTTCCTGGACAAGGTCTGGAAACACCATATATTTT
CDR3: CASSSWTRSGNTIYF

J: TRBJ1-6
D: .
length: 17
size: .
V: TRBV7-8
DNA: TGTGCCAGCAGCTTTCAAGTCGACAAGTTTGATAATTCACCCCTCCACTTT
CDR3: CASSFQVDKFDNSPLHF

J: TRBJ1-2
D: TRBD1
length: 13
size: few
V: TRBV28
DNA: TGTGCCAGCAGTTTTGGGACAGGGGAAGGCTACACCTTC
CDR3: CASSFGTGEGYTF

J: TRBJ2-1
D: .
length: 16
size: .
V: TRBV5-6
DNA: TGTGCCAGCAAACCCGGAGGGGCCGCATCCTACAATGAGCAGTTCTTC
CDR3: CASKPGGAASYNEQFF

J: TRBJ2-7
D: TRBD2
length: 20
size: .
V: TRBV9
DNA: TGTGCCAGCAGCGTAGCCCCCACCGGGACTAGCGGGGCCAGCTCCTACGAGCAGTACTTC
CDR3: CASSVAPTGTSGASSYEQYF

J: TRBJ1-4
D: .
length: 18
size: once
V: TRBV28
DNA: TGTGCCAGCAGTTTAAGGGGGAGACGGTTGGAACGTAATGAAAAACTGTTTTTT
CDR3: CASSLRGRRLERNEKLFF

J: TRBJ2-3
D: TRBD2
length: 15
size: once
V: TRBV2
DNA: TGTGCCAGCAGTGGAGGACTAGCGGGCACAGATACGCAGTATTTT
CDR3: CASSGGLAGTDTQYF

J: TRBJ2-5
D: .
length: 17
size: .
V: TRBV10-3
DNA: TGTGCCATCAGTGAGTCGAAAGTCGCGGGGGCGAGGGAGACCCAGTACTTC
CDR3: CAISESKVAGARETQYF

J: TRBJ2-2
D: TRBD1
length: 15
size: .
V: TRBV25-1
DNA: TGTGCCAGCAGTGATGGGGACAGGGGGACCGGGGAGCTGTTTTTT
CDR3: CASSDGDRGTGELFF

J: TRBJ2-5
D: .
length: 12
size: .
V: TRBV21-1
DNA: TGTGCCAGCGAAGTACTGGGGGGGACCCAGTACTTC
CDR3: CASEVLGGTQYF

J: TRBJ2-1
D: TRBD2
length: 13
size: .
V: TRBV6-4
DNA: TGTGCCAGCGCGCGGGAGGCCTCGCATGAGCAGTTCTTC
CDR3: CASAREASHEQFF

J: TRBJ2-5
D: .
length: 13
size: .
V: TRBV2
DNA: TGTGCCAGCAGTGTTGAACTAGCAGGGACCCAGTACTTC
CDR3: CASSVELAGTQYF

J: TRBJ2-2
D: TRBD1
length: 17
size: few
V: TRBV7-9
DNA: TGTGCCAGCAGCTTGGTGGGACAGGGGTATTCCACCGGGGAGCTGTTTTTT
CDR3: CASSLVGQGYSTGELFF

J: TRBJ1-2
D: .
length: 14
size: .
V: TRBV28
DNA: TGTGCCAGCAGACCCCCGGGACAAACCCCTGGCTACACCTTC
CDR3: CASRPPGQTPGYTF

J: TRBJ2-2
D: .
length: 13
size: .
V: TRBV7-6
DNA: TGTGCCCCTCCCCTAATTTACACCGGGGAGCTGTTTTTT
CDR3: CAPPLIYTGELFF

J: TRBJ2-5
D: .
length: 13
size: .
V: TRBV19
DNA: TGTGCCACCACGGCTTCTCGGGGGGCGACCCAGTACTTC
CDR3: CATTASRGATQYF

J: TRBJ2-1
D: .
length: 11
size: .
V: TRBV2
DNA: TGTGCCAGCACCGAGAACAATGAGCAGTTCTTC
CDR3: CASTENNEQFF

J: TRBJ2-5
D: TRBD1
length: 15
size: .
V: TRBV5-1
DNA: TGCGCCAGCAGCTCGGGACAGAACAAATGGGAGACCCAGTACTTC
CDR3: CASSSGQNKWETQYF

J: TRBJ2-7
D: .
length: 18
size: .
V: TRBV14
DNA: TGTGCCAGCAGCCAAGAAACCGGACTAACCCTCCCTCCCTACGAGCAGTACTTC
CDR3: CASSQETGLTLPPYEQYF

J: TRBJ2-3
D: TRBD2
length: 15
size: .
V: TRBV5-4
DNA: TGTGCCAGCAGTCTAGCGGGAGGGCCGACAGATACGCAGTATTTT
CDR3: CASSLAGGPTDTQYF

J: TRBJ2-5
D: .
length: 13
size: .
V: TRBV29-1
DNA: TGCAGCGTTTCTTCTAGCAACCAAGAGACCCAGTACTTC
CDR3: CSVSSSNQETQYF

J: TRBJ2-5
D: TRBD2
length: 14
size: .
V: TRBV9
DNA: TGTGCCAGCAGCGTAACGGGAGGGCCAGAGACCCAGTACTTC
CDR3: CASSVTGGPETQYF

J: TRBJ2-1
D: .
length: 17
size: .
V: TRBV4-1
DNA: TGCGCCAGCAGCCAAGAGGAGGAGACAAGCTCCTACAATGAGCAGTTCTTC
CDR3: CASSQEEETSSYNEQFF

J: TRBJ1-2
D: TRBD1
length: 13
size: once
V: TRBV18
DNA: TGTGCCAGCTCCCCGGACAGGGGTTATGGCTACACCTTC
CDR3: CASSPDRGYGYTF

J: TRBJ1-3
D: .
length: 13
size: once
V: TRBV27
DNA: TGTGCCAGCAGGGGGGCCCGTGGAAACACCATATATTTT
CDR3: CASRGARGNTIYF

J: TRBJ2-3
D: TRBD2
length: 15
size: .
V: TRBV11-2
DNA: TGTGCCAGCAGCCTGGGCCTAGCGGGAGCGAGGACGCAGTATTTT
CDR3: CASSLGLAGARTQYF

J: TRBJ2-7
D: TRBD1
length: 15
size: once
V: TRBV5-1
DNA: TGCGCCAGCAGCTTGGAACAGGGGGCCGGCTACGAGCAGTACTTC
CDR3: CASSLEQGAGYEQYF

J: TRBJ1-2
D: .
length: 15
size: .
V: TRBV15
DNA: TGTGCCACCAGCAGAGATCGCGGGGTCCTCTGGGGCTACACCTTC
CDR3: CATSRDRGVLWGYTF

J: TRBJ1-5
D: TRBD1
length: 13
size: .
V: TRBV2
DNA: TGTGCCAGCAGTCAGGACAGGGATCAGCCCCAGCATTTT
CDR3: CASSQDRDQPQHF

J: TRBJ2-7
D: .
length: 15
size: .
V: TRBV12-5
DNA: TGTGCTAGTGGTCCCTGGACACCCCCGGAGGGCGAGCAGTACTTC
CDR3: CASGPWTPPEGEQYF

J: TRBJ2-7
D: .
length: 15
size: once
V: TRBV19
DNA: TGTGCCAGTTCGCCTAGCAAGGGCAGAGGATACGAGCAGTACTTC
CDR3: CASSPSKGRGYEQYF

J: TRBJ1-5
D: .
length: 14
size: few
V: TRBV2
DNA: TGTGCCAGCAGTGAAGGGGCAGGGAATCAGCCCCAGCATTTT
CDR3: CASSEGAGNQPQHF

J: TRBJ2-1
D: .
length: 13
size: .
V: TRBV15
DNA: TGTGCCACCAGCAGAGACCTAGCACGGGAGCAGTTCTTC
CDR3: CATSRDLAREQFF

J: TRBJ2-1
D: TRBD1
length: 16
size: .
V: TRBV14
DNA: TGTGCCAGCAGCCAAGTTCTAGGGACAGGGTCCGATGAGCAGTTCTTC
CDR3: CASSQVLGTGSDEQFF

J: TRBJ2-3
D: TRBD2
length: 15
size: .
V: TRBV29-1
DNA: TGCAGCGTTGAAGTAGCGGGATACTTCACAGATACGCAGTATTTT
CDR3: CSVEVAGYFTDTQYF

J: TRBJ1-4
D: .
length: 17
size: .
V: TRBV19
DNA: TGTGCCAGTACCCCCGCTCCCGGGGTGCCAGGTCTGGGAAAACTGTTTTTT
CDR3: CASTPAPGVPGLGKLFF

J: TRBJ1-2
D: TRBD1
length: 13
size: once
V: TRBV19
DNA: TGTGCCAGTACCAAGACAGGGGAGGACGGCTACACCTTC
CDR3: CASTKTGEDGYTF

J: TRBJ1-1
D: TRBD1
length: 15
size: .
V: TRBV5-1
DNA: TGCGCCAGCAGCTTACTGAGACAGGGGGGCACTGAAGCTTTCTTT
CDR3: CASSLLRQGGTEAFF

J: TRBJ2-5
D: .
length: 16
size: .
V: TRBV14
DNA: TGTGCCAGCAGCCAAGATAGGGGGACGCGACAAGAGACCCAGTACTTC
CDR3: CASSQDRGTRQETQYF

J: TRBJ2-3
D: TRBD2
length: 15
size: once
V: TRBV4-2
DNA: TGTGCCAGCAGCCAAGGGACTAGCGGGGACTATACGCAGTATTTT
CDR3: CASSQGTSGDYTQYF

J: TRBJ2-1
D: TRBD2
length: 15
size: .
V: TRBV11-2
DNA: TGTGCCAACGCGCGGGCGGGGGGGCCAGGGAATGAGCAGTTCTTC
CDR3: CANARAGGPGNEQFF

J: TRBJ2-7
D: TRBD2
length: 14
size: .
V: TRBV18
DNA: TGTGCCAGCTCACCGGGACTAGCGGGGGGCGAGCAGTACTTC
CDR3: CASSPGLAGGEQYF

J: TRBJ1-2
D: .
length: 13
size: .
V: TRBV6-1
DNA: TGTGCCATCCGGACAGAGGAGAACTATGGCTACACCTTC
CDR3: CAIRTEENYGYTF

J: TRBJ2-1
D: TRBD2
length: 17
size: .
V: TRBV25-1
DNA: TGTGCCAGCAGTGACCTTAGGGGTAGCGGGAGCTACAATGAGCAGTTCTTC
CDR3: CASSDLRGSGSYNEQFF

J: TRBJ2-1
D: TRBD1
length: 12
size: .
V: TRBV19
DNA: TGTACCAGCCTGGACAGGGAGTATGAGCAGTTCTTC
CDR3: CTSLDREYEQFF